This T cell receptor beta chain comes out of a study of blood T cell repertoires in COVID-19 (dated by TCRdb to about 2020). Study-level background: Samples from collaborators originated in the United States, Italy and Spain and spanned both the acute and convalescent phases of COVID-19. The prospective study material was composed of cDNA or gDNA derived from T cells, B-cell-depleted T cells, or PBMCs. Deeply sampled blood TCRbeta repertoires from subjects exposed to, actively infected with, or recovered from COVID-19 were included in the dataset. The repertoires were made available in a free public database intended to serve as a resource for research on the immune response to SARS-CoV-2. Samples were obtained from the ongoing ImmuneRACE study (first 160 participants) and from over 1,000 subjects provided by 6 global collaborators. Sample metadata almost always included a de-identified subject ID, COVID-19 status, age in years and sex. Where HLA class I and class II types were available, the types were taken from metadata supplied by the sample provider, not from assay-based typing.

The germline V gene (reference sequence) yields MNHEY for CDR1 and SMNVEV for CDR2. The CDR3 holds 16 amino acids from the cysteine to the phenylalanine. Here the CDR3 DNA is all that survives: 48 bases in frame from base 1. V and J are trimmed by 3 bases and 0 bases, and the gene matches miss 1 base of the junction. The immunoSEQ Assay, a bias-controlled multiplex PCR, was used to amplify TCRbeta CDR3 regions from genomic DNA. On the study's bioinformatics: Nucleated cell counts per sample were estimated from amplification of reference gene primers within the assay. To quantify the absolute abundance of each unique TCRbeta CDR3 rearrangement, sequence reads were collapsed and filtered. For each sample, productive Simpson clonality was calculated as the square root of Simpson's diversity index across productive rearrangements. The source is immuneACCESS, and TCRdb retained only in-frame sequences with V and J called. Part of the clones is not carried over; for the studies checked, unresolved V genes explain less than half of this, and the remainder is unexplained. D and trimming were read from the DNA, whereas the V and J calls and clone size are those reported in that table. The sample records fewer than 350,000 clones, more than 75% of which are singletons. The top ten hold 7.8% of the sample.

For this clone: No antigen is known for it. Base qualities are not at hand, and no much larger clone is one base apart.

Broader findings and caveats from the paper: The quantity of clinical and demographic metadata differed by source and by participant and was supplied without curation.

Another Seattle source contributed samples from volunteer blood donors who had recovered from COVID-19. Each collaborating institution followed its own protocols to collect whole blood in K2EDTA tubes. Collaborator samples were shipped for TCRbeta analysis as frozen whole blood, isolated PBMCs, or DNA extracted from either sample type. The sample consisted of peripheral blood. This clonotype originated in a woman in her forties or fifties who had recovered from COVID-19. This chain is built from TRBV27 and TRBJ2-5; 13 central bases correspond to TRBD2. The sequenced DNA: TGTGCCAGCAGTTTTACTAGCGGGAGGGACCAAGAGACCCAGTACTTC. This codes for CASSFTSGRDQETQYF.